The following is a TCR beta chain sequence with its context. This sample is part of a study of T cell changes during pregnancy in multiple sclerosis. The protocol was immunoSEQ multiplex PCR, while the TCRdb copy is restricted to in-frame clones and leaves out a portion. The table lists over 45,000 clones, 85% to 90% of them singletons. The V segment lost 2 bases and the J segment 4 bases; nucleotides outside the gene matches: 4. The length of the CDR3 is 15 residues. Germline loops: CDR1 MDHEN, CDR2 SYDVKM. This receptor was taken from a female donor with multiple sclerosis, enrolled in a pregnancy study. This sequence joins TRBV28 and TRBJ1-5; 8 nucleotides agree with TRBD1. The sample here was CD4+ T cells from peripheral blood mononuclear cells, taken in the first trimester of pregnancy. The DNA of the CDR3 is TGTGCCAGCAGTTTAACCACAGGGGGGAATCAGCCCCAGCATTTT. It specifies CASSLTTGGNQPQHF. Together with reference TRBV28 and TRBJ1-5, the CDR3 gives the full variable domain: DVKVTQSSRYLVKRTGEKVFLECVQDMDHENMFWYRQDPGLGLRLIYFSYDVKMKEKGDIPEGYSVSREKKERFSLILESASTNQTSMYLCASSLTTGGNQPQHFGDGTRLSIL.